Sequencing of this T cell receptor (beta chain) was carried out in a study of human T cells and chemical hapten exposure. This clonotype appeared many times. As to time point: healthy volunteer bleed at 2 weeks. Researchers extracted total RNA from unfractionated whole blood. CDR1 is DFQATT, CDR2 SNEGSKA, per germline (reference sequence). The CDR3 has 11 residues. In the authors' methods: Across samples, TCR counts had a median of about 93,000 and ranged from about 23,224 to 700,000. Using its own MiXCR run on the RACE reads, TCRdb lists one record per CDR3 protein. These V and J calls derive from TCRdb rather than the authors' analysis. The sample lists some 93,000 distinct CDR3 sequences, approximately 9.7% occurring once.

Material: whole blood. V and J are TRBV20-1 and TRBJ2-3; no clear D. The origin of this receptor is a female donor in good health. Some clones in this sample may be carry-over from other donors' samples. CDR3 coding DNA: TGCGGCATGAGGAAGGCAGATACGCAGTATTTT. It specifies CGMRKADTQYF.